This is a list of T cell receptor beta chains from one sample in a study of blood T cell repertoires in COVID-19. Produced via immunoSEQ multiplex PCR; TCRdb's table is partial and in-frame only. Of 130,000 to 150,000 clones in the sample, around 75% were seen once. The sample taken for sequencing was peripheral blood. Receptors were obtained from a woman between 65 and 79 years old with COVID-19, enrolled during active disease. The CDR3 runs from the conserved cysteine through the conserved F or W. A D gene is named only where the DNA matches it firmly. Not all rows give a size; the values are once, few, many and, for expanded clones, a class.

TRBV14,NA,TRBJ1-3,TRBD1,CASSQYRGPGNTIYF,TGTGCCAGCAGCCAATATAGGGGGCCTGGAAACACCATATATTTT
TRBV6-2/TRBV6-3,NA,TRBJ2-2,NA,CASTPKGQGANTGELFF,TGTGCCAGCACCCCTAAGGGGCAGGGCGCGAACACCGGGGAGCTGTTTTTT
TRBV7-6,NA,TRBJ2-2,NA,CASSLDGPGELFF,TGTGCCAGCAGCTTAGATGGCCCCGGGGAGCTGTTTTTT
TRBV25-1,NA,TRBJ2-7,TRBD1,CASSRTTGSHEQYF,TGTGCCAGCAGTAGGACGACAGGGTCCCACGAGCAGTACTTC
TRBV27,NA,TRBJ2-7,NA,CASSAPAGALMEQYF,TGTGCCAGCAGTGCCCCCGCGGGGGCCCTTATGGAGCAGTACTTC
TRBV3-1/TRBV3-2,NA,TRBJ2-1,NA,CASSSLGGGLDNEQFF,TGTGCCAGCAGCTCCCTGGGGGGGGGCCTGGACAATGAGCAGTTCTTC
TRBV7-9,NA,TRBJ1-1,TRBD1,CASSPKGQQNTEAFF,TGTGCCAGCAGCCCTAAGGGACAGCAGAACACTGAAGCTTTCTTT
TRBV9,NA,TRBJ1-2,NA,CASSVAPRTLYGYTF,TGTGCCAGCAGCGTAGCCCCGAGGACACTCTATGGCTACACCTTC
TRBV11-3,NA,TRBJ1-6,NA,CASSLDEDSPLHF,TGTGCCAGCAGCTTAGATGAGGATTCACCCCTCCACTTT
TRBV27,NA,TRBJ1-1,NA,CASSLSQVNTEAFF,TGTGCCAGCAGTTTATCGCAGGTAAACACTGAAGCTTTCTTT
TRBV20-1,NA,TRBJ1-5,NA,CSASSLWRNQPQHF,TGCAGTGCTAGTTCTCTTTGGCGCAATCAGCCCCAGCATTTT
TRBV6-1,once,TRBJ2-7,NA,CASSSLALTAYEQYF,TGTGCCAGCAGTTCCCTCGCCTTGACAGCCTACGAGCAGTACTTC
TRBV4-1,NA,TRBJ1-5,NA,CASSHPGGNQPQHF,TGCGCCAGCAGTCATCCCGGGGGCAATCAGCCCCAGCATTTT
TRBV11-2,NA,TRBJ1-1,NA,CASSLDLRAKAFF,TGTGCCAGCAGCTTAGATCTGAGGGCTAAAGCTTTCTTT
TRBV3-1/TRBV3-2,few,TRBJ2-1,TRBD2,CASSQDKVAGGDYNEQFF,TGTGCCAGCAGCCAAGATAAGGTAGCGGGGGGTGACTACAATGAGCAGTTCTTC
TRBV2,NA,TRBJ2-7,TRBD1,CASSAVGTANYEQYF,TGTGCCAGCAGTGCCGTCGGGACAGCCAACTACGAGCAGTACTTC
TRBV3-1/TRBV3-2,NA,TRBJ2-1,TRBD2,CASSQELLAGNNEQFF,TGTGCCAGCAGCCAAGAGCTACTAGCGGGGAACAATGAGCAGTTCTTC
TRBV2,NA,TRBJ1-6,NA,CASRGGTGYNSPLHF,TGTGCCAGCAGGGGGGGGACGGGCTATAATTCACCCCTCCACTTT
TRBV30,NA,TRBJ2-5,TRBD2,CAWSADLAGGRQETQYF,TGTGCCTGGAGTGCGGATCTAGCGGGGGGTCGCCAAGAGACCCAGTACTTC
TRBV30,NA,TRBJ1-5,NA,CAWSVTTRGISNQPQHF,TGTGCCTGGAGTGTAACCACTAGGGGGATAAGCAATCAGCCCCAGCATTTT
TRBV29-1,NA,TRBJ2-3,TRBD2,CSVKLAGGTDTQYF,TGCAGCGTAAAACTAGCGGGGGGCACAGATACGCAGTATTTT
TRBV5-5,once,TRBJ1-6,NA,CASSLAGGEVSPLHF,TGTGCCAGCAGCTTGGCCGGAGGGGAAGTTTCACCCCTCCACTTT
TRBV12-3/TRBV12-4,NA,TRBJ2-5,NA,CASSFSTETQYF,TGTGCCAGCAGTTTTAGCACAGAGACCCAGTACTTC
TRBV25-1,NA,TRBJ1-1,TRBD1,CASSGYRGRGAEAFF,TGTGCCAGCAGTGGTTACAGGGGAAGGGGCGCTGAAGCTTTCTTT
TRBV18,NA,TRBJ2-2,NA,CASSLLGPNTGELFF,TGTGCCAGCTCGTTATTGGGGCCGAACACCGGGGAGCTGTTTTTT
TRBV6-5,few,TRBJ2-3,NA,CASSYAGKLTDTQYF,TGTGCCAGCAGTTACGCGGGGAAATTAACAGATACGCAGTATTTT
TRBV7-2,NA,TRBJ2-1,TRBD2,CASTPGGLTYNEQFF,TGTGCCAGCACCCCGGGGGGGCTTACCTACAATGAGCAGTTCTTC
TRBV6-1,NA,TRBJ1-2,NA,CASSEVYRDGYTF,TGTGCCAGCAGTGAAGTCTACAGGGATGGCTACACCTTC
TRBV9,NA,TRBJ2-5,TRBD1,CASSVGDPGGETQYF,TGTGCCAGCAGCGTAGGAGATCCAGGGGGAGAGACCCAGTACTTC